A selection of T cell receptor beta chains follows, all from one sample in a study of T cell responses to AZD1222 COVID-19 vaccine. Sequencing used immunoSEQ multiplex PCR; TCRdb keeps in-frame clones, though not all of them. The data show about 140,000 clones, more than 85% seen once. Sequencing was performed on peripheral blood, taken on day 0 of AZD1222 vaccination. These receptors came from an adult in good health. Each CDR3 is given with its conserved first and last residue.

j_call,v_call,cdr3_aa
TRBJ1-3,TRBV30,CAWDRLRSGNTIYF
TRBJ1-4,TRBV18,CASSPPRGGTNEKLFF
TRBJ2-3,TRBV19,CASSMSGGGSTDTQYF
TRBJ2-5,TRBV6-6,CASSFSGRGGYETQYF
TRBJ2-5,TRBV24-1,CATFWGLAGAAQYF
TRBJ1-2,TRBV30,CAWSLGQGRNYGYTF
TRBJ1-2,TRBV4-2,CASSQPPDISVGYTF
TRBJ2-7,TRBV18,CASSSPGQGIGFVREQYF
TRBJ2-5,TRBV15,CATSSWTGIEKETQYF
TRBJ2-7,TRBV5-6,CASSLGGQTYEQYF
TRBJ2-7,TRBV28,CASSHLRGAGGYEQYF
TRBJ1-1,TRBV28,CASVVSENTEAFF
TRBJ2-3,TRBV7-9,CASSPDVSGVTDTQYF
TRBJ1-2,TRBV9,CASSTGEGRNGYTF
TRBJ2-1,TRBV7-8,CASSPSQMSSYNEQFF
TRBJ2-6,TRBV5-1,CASSSRQRKDSTGANVLTF
TRBJ2-1,TRBV3-1/TRBV3-2,CASSQLRSNEQFF
TRBJ1-6,TRBV2,CASSEGRVSNSPLHF
TRBJ2-5,TRBV6-2/TRBV6-3,CASSPGAETQYF
TRBJ2-1,TRBV28,CASSHTGKRDEQFF
TRBJ2-1,TRBV2,CASSVTRSTYNEQFF
TRBJ1-1,TRBV9,CASSGTNTEAFF
TRBJ1-5,TRBV5-6,CASSLARGQGFDQPQHF
TRBJ2-1,TRBV19,CAAAGTGYNEQFF
TRBJ1-2,TRBV28,CASTRTGGIGGYTF
TRBJ1-4,TRBV28,CASSLYPEKLFF
TRBJ2-3,TRBV10-3,CATRFGGSTDTQYF
TRBJ2-5,TRBV29-1,CSVEPSGLGRETQYF
TRBJ1-2,TRBV30,CAWSVPRGSYGYTF
TRBJ1-2,TRBV3-1/TRBV3-2,CASSASSGEGYGYTF
TRBJ1-1,TRBV3-1/TRBV3-2,CASRRRGENTEAFF
TRBJ2-7,TRBV10-3,CAIQAKNSYEQYF
TRBJ1-2,TRBV5-8,CASSFSWDRGRGYTF
TRBJ1-2,TRBV3-1/TRBV3-2,CASRHEQGVNGYTF
TRBJ1-3,TRBV28,CASSQRFSGNTIYF
TRBJ1-1,TRBV10-1,CASSTTERGEAFF
TRBJ1-4,TRBV27,CASSLSTNEKLFF
TRBJ2-3,TRBV3-1/TRBV3-2,CASSQASTDTQYF
TRBJ2-5,TRBV28,CASSLAGRQETQYF
TRBJ2-7,TRBV3-1/TRBV3-2,CASSQGPGTGSSYEQYF
TRBJ1-1,TRBV4-1,CASRRSNTEAFF
TRBJ2-5,TRBV11-3,CASSRDRENGETQYF
TRBJ1-2,TRBV4-1,CASSQDGDGIYGYTF
TRBJ2-7,TRBV2,CASNRGGPGEQYF
TRBJ2-3,TRBV7-9,CASSFRSTPTQYF
TRBJ2-7,TRBV5-4,CASGGTGGDEQYF
TRBJ2-1,TRBV11-2,CASSLDRARHEQFF
TRBJ2-3,TRBV9,CASSVGGGQSTDTQYF
TRBJ2-7,TRBV9,CASSVEILDEQYF
TRBJ1-1,TRBV30,CAWSVGKLNTEAFF
TRBJ1-6,TRBV4-2,CASSLGQGALNSPLHF
TRBJ1-5,TRBV6-1,CASSEQGAGQPQHF
TRBJ1-6,TRBV3-1/TRBV3-2,CASTLAGFAPLHF
TRBJ2-1,TRBV27,CASSLWTSGIAYNEQFF
TRBJ2-2,TRBV3-1/TRBV3-2,CASSHWRDGELFF
TRBJ1-1,TRBV18,CASSREGEAFF
TRBJ2-1,TRBV18,CASSQDLNSYNEQFF
TRBJ2-1,TRBV6-6,CASSPGNSYNEQFF
TRBJ1-1,TRBV3-1/TRBV3-2,CASSPRQVVNTEAFF
TRBJ1-6,TRBV6-6,CASSTTRQGADSPLHF